This entry is about one T cell receptor (beta chain). In its sample, this clonotype was seen many times. Its binding antigen is unknown. No much larger clone is present one base from it, and per-base qualities are unavailable. The data were obtained in a study of Graves' ophthalmopathy and Graves' hyperthyroidism (dated by TCRdb to 2016 to 2019). Broadly, across the study: Peripheral blood was collected at initial diagnosis, before any treatment. To tell Graves' ophthalmopathy apart from Graves' hyperthyroidism, and to predict which patients would progress to ophthalmopathy, the study relied on TCR beta repertoire signatures. In total, under 150 blood samples were TCR-sequenced: 43 ophthalmopathy, around 75 hyperthyroidism and some 17 hyperthyroidism-to-ophthalmopathy patients. To explore V-J signatures that separate ophthalmopathy from hyperthyroidism, a discovery set of more than 95 patients was enrolled, consisting of fewer than 45 with ophthalmopathy and about 60 with stable hyperthyroidism. An independent validation cohort comprised under 20 hyperthyroidism patients and over 15 patients who later progressed from hyperthyroidism to ophthalmopathy. T-cell repertoires of thyroid tissue and blood were compared in over 5 hyperthyroidism patients. Once sampling was done, hyperthyroidism patients were given methimazole at a starting dose of 30 mg daily, while ophthalmopathy patients were given high-dose intravenous methylprednisolone. The 95 to 100 discovery patients were divided at random into training and test sets in a 7:3 ratio.

Ophthalmopathy patients had moderately to severely active disease, Clinical Activity Score of at least 3, NOSPECS grade of at least 4, and disease duration under 3 months. Patients were excluded if they had other autoimmune diseases, uncontrolled infections, pregnancy or lactation. Clinical symptoms, serum thyroxine, TRAb, thyroid ultrasound and orbital computed tomography formed the basis of the diagnosis. Ficoll-Paque density gradient centrifugation was used to isolate PBMCs from approximately 10 ml of fresh peripheral blood. Total RNA was extracted with Trizol reagent and quality-checked on an Agilent 2100 Bioanalyzer. The research as a whole found: No statistical method was used to set the sample size in advance, and the investigators knew which group each participant was assigned to. In validation, the model predicted ophthalmopathy progression with nearly 71% sensitivity and about 73% specificity; eleven to twelve predicted patients were CT-confirmed with GO in a median of around 6 months. Most expanded thyroid clonotypes with frequency above 0.001 were also detected in blood, suggesting blood repertoires may reflect the thyroid immune response. In cross-validation, the 13-signature model distinguished ophthalmopathy from stable hyperthyroidism with 87.88% sensitivity and about 81% specificity, while in the test set the corresponding values were 80% and 75%.

For repertoire sequencing, the TCR beta CDR3 regions were amplified from RNA transcripts. A first-round RT-PCR used HTBI primers with the Qiagen OneStep RT-PCR kit, followed by a second-round multiplex PCR, size selection and purification. The libraries underwent paired-end sequencing with 100 bp reads on an Illumina HiSeq2000. On the authors' methods: SOAPnuke was used to process the reads, throwing out any read that had adapters, had uncalled bases, had a mean Phred below 15, or lacked an exact constant-primer or identifier match. COPE v1.2.5 was used to merge high-quality paired reads. Each unique nucleotide sequence was treated as a clonotype, and MiTCR v1.1 was used to align the clonotypes to the IMGT TRB V, D and J references. The analysis was limited to V-J combinations with a frequency above 0.0001, which together covered just over 98% of the repertoires. For each V-J combination, a TCR clonal expansion and chaos score was defined as the ratio of F50 clonal expansion to chaos observed in the TCRdist matrix. Welch's t-statistics and random forest were used to reduce features to approximately 13 V-J combinations, which were fed into a naive Bayes classifier. The Morisita-Horn index was used to measure how similar the thyroid and blood repertoires were. In TCRdb, the public reads were trimmed at Q25 with fastp and aligned with MiXCR, with productive beta chains retained. Entries are consolidated by CDR3 protein sequence, retaining the most common genes and DNA. These V and J calls are TCRdb output, not the study's own analysis. Across this sample there are about 400,000 distinct CDR3 sequences, with around 18% seen only once. The ten largest clonotypes hold roughly 1.5% of the sample.

The sequenced material came from peripheral blood. The clonotype comes from a woman in her late teens or twenties with Graves' ophthalmopathy. Donor details come from another sample of the same person, matched by shared clones.

In nucleotides, the sequence is TGCAGTGCTAGAGATTTCGACAGGGTCGAGACCCAGTACTTC. This yields the protein CSARDFDRVETQYF. In this chain, TRBV20-1 is recombined with TRBJ2-5, with 7 junctional bases fitting TRBD1. The CDR3, cysteine through phenylalanine, is 14 amino acids long. Only the CDR3 DNA stays, 42 bases, in frame from base 1. The germline V end is reduced by 0 bases and the J end by 5 bases; junction bases left unmatched: 6. CDR1 DFQATT and CDR2 SNEGSKA are derived from the germline V gene (reference sequence).